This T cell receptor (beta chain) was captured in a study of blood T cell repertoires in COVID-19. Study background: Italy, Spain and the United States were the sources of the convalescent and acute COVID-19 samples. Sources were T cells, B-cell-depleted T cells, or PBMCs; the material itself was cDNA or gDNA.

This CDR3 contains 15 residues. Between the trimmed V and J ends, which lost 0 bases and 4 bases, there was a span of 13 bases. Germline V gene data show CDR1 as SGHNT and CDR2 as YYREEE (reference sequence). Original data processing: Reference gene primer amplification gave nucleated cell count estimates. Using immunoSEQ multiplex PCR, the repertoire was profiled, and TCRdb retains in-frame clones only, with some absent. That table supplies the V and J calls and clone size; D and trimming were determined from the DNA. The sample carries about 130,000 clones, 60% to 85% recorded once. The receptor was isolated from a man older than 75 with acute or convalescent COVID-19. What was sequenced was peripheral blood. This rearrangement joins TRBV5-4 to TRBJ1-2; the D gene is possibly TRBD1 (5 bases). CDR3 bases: TGTGCCAGCAGCTTGGTTAGGGGCTTGGGCTATGGCTACACCTTC. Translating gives CASSLVRGLGYGYTF.